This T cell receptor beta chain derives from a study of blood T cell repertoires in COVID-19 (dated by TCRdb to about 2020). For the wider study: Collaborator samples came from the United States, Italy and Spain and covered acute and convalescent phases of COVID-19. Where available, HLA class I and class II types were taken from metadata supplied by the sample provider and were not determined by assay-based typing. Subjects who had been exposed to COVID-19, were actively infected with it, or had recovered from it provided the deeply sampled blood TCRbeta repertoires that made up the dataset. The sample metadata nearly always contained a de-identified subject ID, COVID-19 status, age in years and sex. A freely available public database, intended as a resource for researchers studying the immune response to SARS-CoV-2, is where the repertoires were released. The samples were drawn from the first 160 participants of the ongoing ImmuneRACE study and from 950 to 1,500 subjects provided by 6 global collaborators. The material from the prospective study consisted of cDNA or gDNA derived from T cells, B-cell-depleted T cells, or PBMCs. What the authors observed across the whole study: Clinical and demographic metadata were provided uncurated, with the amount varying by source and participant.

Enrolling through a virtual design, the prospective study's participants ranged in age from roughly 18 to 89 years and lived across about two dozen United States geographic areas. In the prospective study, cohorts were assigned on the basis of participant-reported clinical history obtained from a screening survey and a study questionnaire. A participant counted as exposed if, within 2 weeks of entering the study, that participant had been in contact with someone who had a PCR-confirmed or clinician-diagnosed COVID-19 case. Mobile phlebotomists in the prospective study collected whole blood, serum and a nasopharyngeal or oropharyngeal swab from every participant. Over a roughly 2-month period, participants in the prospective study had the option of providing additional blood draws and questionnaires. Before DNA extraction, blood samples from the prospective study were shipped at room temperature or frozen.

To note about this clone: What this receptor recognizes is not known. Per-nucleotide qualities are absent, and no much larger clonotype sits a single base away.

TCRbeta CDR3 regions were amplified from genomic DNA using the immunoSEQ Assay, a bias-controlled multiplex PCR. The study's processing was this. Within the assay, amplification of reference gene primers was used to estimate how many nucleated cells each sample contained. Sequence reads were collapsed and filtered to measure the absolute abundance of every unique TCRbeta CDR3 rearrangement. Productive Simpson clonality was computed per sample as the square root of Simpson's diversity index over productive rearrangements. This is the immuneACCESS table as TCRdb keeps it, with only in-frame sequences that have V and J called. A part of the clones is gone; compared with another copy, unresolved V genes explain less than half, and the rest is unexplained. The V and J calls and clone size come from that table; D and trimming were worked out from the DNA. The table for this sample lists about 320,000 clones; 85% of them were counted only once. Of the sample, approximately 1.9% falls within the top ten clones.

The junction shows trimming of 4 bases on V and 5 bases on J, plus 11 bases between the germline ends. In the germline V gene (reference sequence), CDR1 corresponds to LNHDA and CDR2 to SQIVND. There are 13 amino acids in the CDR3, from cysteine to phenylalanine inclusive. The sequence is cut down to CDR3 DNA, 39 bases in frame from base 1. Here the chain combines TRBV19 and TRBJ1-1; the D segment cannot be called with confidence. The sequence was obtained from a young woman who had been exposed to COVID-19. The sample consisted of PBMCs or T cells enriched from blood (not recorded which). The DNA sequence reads TGTGCCAGTAGTAAAGTCCGGGAAACTGAAGCTTTCTTT. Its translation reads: CASSKVRETEAFF.